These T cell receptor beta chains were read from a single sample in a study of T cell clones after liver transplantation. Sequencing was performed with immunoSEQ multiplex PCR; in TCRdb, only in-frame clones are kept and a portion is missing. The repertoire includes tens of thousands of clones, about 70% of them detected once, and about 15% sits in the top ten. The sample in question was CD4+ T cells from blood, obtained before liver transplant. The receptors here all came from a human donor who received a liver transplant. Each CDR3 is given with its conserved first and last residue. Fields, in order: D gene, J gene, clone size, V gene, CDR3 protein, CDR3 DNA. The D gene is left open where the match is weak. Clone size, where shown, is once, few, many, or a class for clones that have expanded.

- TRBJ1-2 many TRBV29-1 CSIWRGGYTF TGCAGCATCTGGCGGGGTGGCTACACCTTC
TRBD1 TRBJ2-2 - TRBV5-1 CASSLAGQGVTGELFF TGCGCCAGCAGCTTGGCGGGACAGGGAGTCACCGGGGAGCTGTTTTTT
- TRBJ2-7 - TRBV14 CASSMGDSYEQYF TGTGCCAGCAGTATGGGTGACAGCTACGAGCAGTACTTC
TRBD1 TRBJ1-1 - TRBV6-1 CASTQDRLNTEAFF TGTGCCAGCACCCAGGACAGGTTGAACACTGAAGCTTTCTTT
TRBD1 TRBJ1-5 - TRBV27 CASSLSATGPNQPQHF TGTGCCAGCAGTTTATCGGCGACAGGGCCCAATCAGCCCCAGCATTTT
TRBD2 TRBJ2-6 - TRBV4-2 CASSQDPPPLAGGSSGANVLTF TGTGCCAGCAGCCAAGATCCGCCTCCGTTAGCGGGGGGGTCCTCTGGGGCCAACGTCCTGACTTTC
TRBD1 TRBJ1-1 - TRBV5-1 CASSYSTGDTEAFF TGCGCCAGCAGCTATTCGACAGGGGACACTGAAGCTTTCTTT
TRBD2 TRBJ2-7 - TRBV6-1 CASNPSGGSSYEQYF TGTGCCAGCAATCCTAGCGGGGGTAGCTCCTACGAGCAGTACTTC
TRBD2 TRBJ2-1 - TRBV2 CASSALGRDNEQFF TGTGCCAGCAGTGCCCTTGGGAGGGACAATGAGCAGTTCTTC
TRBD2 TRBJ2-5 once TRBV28 CASTGGGPQETQYF TGTGCCAGCACCGGCGGGGGGCCTCAAGAGACCCAGTACTTC
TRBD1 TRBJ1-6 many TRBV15 CATSRAPDRGPNSPLHF TGTGCCACCAGCAGAGCCCCAGACAGGGGGCCTAATTCACCCCTCCACTTT
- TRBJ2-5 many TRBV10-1 CASSEALQETQYF TGCGCCAGCAGTGAGGCTCTACAAGAGACCCAGTACTTC
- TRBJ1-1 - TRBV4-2 CASSYRVSWNTEAFF TGTGCCAGCAGCTACAGGGTATCTTGGAACACTGAAGCTTTCTTT
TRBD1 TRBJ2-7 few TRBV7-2 CASSLLRGRDEQYF TGTGCCAGCAGCTTACTGAGGGGGCGGGACGAGCAGTACTTC
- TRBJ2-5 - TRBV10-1 CASSGGTKETQYF TGCGCCAGCAGTGGGGGGACAAAGGAGACCCAGTACTTC
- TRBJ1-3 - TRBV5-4 CASSLPLADTIYF TGTGCCAGCAGCCTCCCCCTCGCGGACACCATATATTTT